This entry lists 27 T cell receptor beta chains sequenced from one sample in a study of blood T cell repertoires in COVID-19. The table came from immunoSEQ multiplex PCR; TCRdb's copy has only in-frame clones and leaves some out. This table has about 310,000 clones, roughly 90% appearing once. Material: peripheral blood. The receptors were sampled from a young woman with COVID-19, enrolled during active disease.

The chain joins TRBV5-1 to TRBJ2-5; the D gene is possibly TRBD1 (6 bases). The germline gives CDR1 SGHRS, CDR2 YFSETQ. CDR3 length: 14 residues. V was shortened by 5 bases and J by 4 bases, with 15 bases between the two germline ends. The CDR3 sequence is CASSRDTRTETQYF. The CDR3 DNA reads TGCGCCAGCAGTCGGGACACACGTACAGAGACCCAGTACTTC. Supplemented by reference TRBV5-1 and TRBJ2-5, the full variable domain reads KAGVTQTPRYLIKTRGQQVTLSCSPISGHRSVSWYQQTPGQGLQFLFEYFSETQRNKGNFPGRFSGRQFSNSRSEMNVSTLELGDSALYLCASSRDTRTETQYFGPGTRLLVL.

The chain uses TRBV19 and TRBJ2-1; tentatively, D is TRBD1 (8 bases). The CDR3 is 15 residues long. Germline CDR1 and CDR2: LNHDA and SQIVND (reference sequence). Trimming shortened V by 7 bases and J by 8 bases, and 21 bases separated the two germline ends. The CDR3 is CASTYRGGDSDEQFF. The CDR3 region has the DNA TGTGCCAGTACCTACAGGGGGGGAGACTCTGATGAGCAGTTCTTC.

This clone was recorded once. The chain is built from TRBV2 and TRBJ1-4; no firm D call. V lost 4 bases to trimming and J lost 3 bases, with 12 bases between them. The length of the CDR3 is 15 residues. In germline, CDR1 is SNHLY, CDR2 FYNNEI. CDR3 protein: CASSALGVANEKLFF. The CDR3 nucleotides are TGTGCCAGCAGTGCACTCGGGGTTGCTAATGAAAAACTGTTTTTT.

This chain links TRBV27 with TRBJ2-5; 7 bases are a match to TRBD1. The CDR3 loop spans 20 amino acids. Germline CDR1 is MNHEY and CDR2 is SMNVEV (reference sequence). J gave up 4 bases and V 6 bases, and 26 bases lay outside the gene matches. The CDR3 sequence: CASSYKRTGGLSDGAETQYF. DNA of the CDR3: TGTGCCAGCAGCTATAAGAGGACAGGTGGATTGTCGGACGGGGCAGAGACCCAGTACTTC.

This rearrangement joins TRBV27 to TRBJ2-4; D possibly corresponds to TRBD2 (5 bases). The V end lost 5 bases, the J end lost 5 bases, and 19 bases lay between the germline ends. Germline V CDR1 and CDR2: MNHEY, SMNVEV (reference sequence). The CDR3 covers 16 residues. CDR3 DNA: TGTGCCAGCAGTCCCCAGGTATGGAGGAGAGAAAACATTCAGTACTTC. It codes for CASSPQVWRRENIQYF.

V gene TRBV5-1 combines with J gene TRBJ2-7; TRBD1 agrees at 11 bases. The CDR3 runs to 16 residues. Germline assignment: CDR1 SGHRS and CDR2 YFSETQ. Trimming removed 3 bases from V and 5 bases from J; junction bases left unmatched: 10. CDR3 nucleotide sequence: TGCGCCAGCAGCTCCCCGGGACAGGGGGGCTCTGACGAGCAGTACTTC. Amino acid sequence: CASSSPGQGGSDEQYF.

CDR3 amino acids: CASSLAQLNTGELFF. The CDR3 nucleotides are TGTGCCAGCAGCTTGGCCCAACTAAACACCGGGGAGCTGTTTTTT. The chain employs TRBV5-4 and TRBJ2-2; D remains unclear. V was trimmed by 0 bases and J by 2 bases, leaving 8 bases between them. CDR1 and CDR2 (germline): SGHNT, YYREEE (reference sequence). The CDR3 sequence is 15 residues long. The full variable domain, its missing parts supplied by reference TRBV5-4 and TRBJ2-2, is ETGVTQSPTHLIKTRGQQVTLRCSSQSGHNTVSWYQQALGQGPQFIFQYYREEENGRGNFPPRFSGLQFPNYSSELNVNALELDDSALYLCASSLAQLNTGELFFGEGSRLTVL.

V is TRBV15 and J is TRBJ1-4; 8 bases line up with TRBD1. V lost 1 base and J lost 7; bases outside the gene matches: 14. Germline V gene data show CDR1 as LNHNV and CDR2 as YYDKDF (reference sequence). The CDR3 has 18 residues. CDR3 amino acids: CATSRVPVSGGAGEKLFF. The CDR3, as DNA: TGTGCCACCAGCAGAGTTCCAGTTTCAGGGGGCGCGGGTGAAAAACTGTTTTTT.

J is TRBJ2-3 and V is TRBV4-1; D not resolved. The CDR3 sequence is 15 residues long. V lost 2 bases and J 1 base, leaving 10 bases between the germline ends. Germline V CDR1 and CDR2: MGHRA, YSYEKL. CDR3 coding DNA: TGCGCCAGCAGCCAAATTAGCTTCGGCACAGATACGCAGTATTTT. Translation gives CASSQISFGTDTQYF.

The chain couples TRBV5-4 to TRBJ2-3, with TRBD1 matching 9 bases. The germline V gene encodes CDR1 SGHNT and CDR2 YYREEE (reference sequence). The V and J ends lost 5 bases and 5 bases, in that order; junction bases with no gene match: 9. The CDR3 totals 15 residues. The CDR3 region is CASRYRDRALDTQYF. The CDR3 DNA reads TGTGCCAGCAGGTACCGGGACAGGGCTCTAGATACGCAGTATTTT.

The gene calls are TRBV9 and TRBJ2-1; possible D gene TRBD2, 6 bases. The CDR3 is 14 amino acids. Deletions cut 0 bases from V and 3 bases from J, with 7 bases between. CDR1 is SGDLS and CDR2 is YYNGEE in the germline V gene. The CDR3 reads CASSVGTIYNEQFF. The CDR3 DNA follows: TGTGCCAGCAGCGTAGGGACTATCTACAATGAGCAGTTCTTC.

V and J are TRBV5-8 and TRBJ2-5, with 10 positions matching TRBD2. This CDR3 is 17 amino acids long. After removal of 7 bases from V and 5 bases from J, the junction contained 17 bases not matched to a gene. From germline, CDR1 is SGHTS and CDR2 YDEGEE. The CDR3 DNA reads TGTGCCAGCGGGGCTTACCTAGCGGGAGATTGGCGGGAGACCCAGTACTTC. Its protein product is CASGAYLAGDWRETQYF.

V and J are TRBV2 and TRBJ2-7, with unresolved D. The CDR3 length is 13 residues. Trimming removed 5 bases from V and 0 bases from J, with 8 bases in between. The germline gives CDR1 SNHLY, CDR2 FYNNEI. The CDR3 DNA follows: TGTGCCAGCAGTCGAGTCTTCTCCTACGAGCAGTACTTC. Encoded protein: CASSRVFSYEQYF.

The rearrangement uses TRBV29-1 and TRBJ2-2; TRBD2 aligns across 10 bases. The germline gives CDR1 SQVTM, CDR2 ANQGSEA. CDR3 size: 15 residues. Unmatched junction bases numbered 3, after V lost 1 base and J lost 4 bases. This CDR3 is CSVEGTSGVTGELFF. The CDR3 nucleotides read TGCAGCGTTGAAGGGACTAGCGGCGTCACCGGGGAGCTGTTTTTT.

The CDR3 is CASSRNGELFF. The CDR3 DNA sequence: TGTGCCAGCAGCCGAAATGGAGAACTGTTTTTT. The chain links TRBV6-5 to TRBJ1-4; no clear D gene. The CDR3 contains 11 residues. The germline V gene encodes CDR1 MNHEY and CDR2 SVGAGI. Trimming took 6 bases from V and 12 from J, leaving 11 bases between them.

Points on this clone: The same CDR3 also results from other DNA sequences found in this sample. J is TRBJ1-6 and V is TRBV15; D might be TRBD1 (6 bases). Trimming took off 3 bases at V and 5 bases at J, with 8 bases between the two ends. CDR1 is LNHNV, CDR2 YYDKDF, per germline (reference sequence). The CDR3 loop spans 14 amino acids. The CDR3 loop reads CATSRGQNNSPLHF. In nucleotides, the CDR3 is TGTGCCACCAGCAGGGGACAAAATAATTCACCCCTCCACTTT.

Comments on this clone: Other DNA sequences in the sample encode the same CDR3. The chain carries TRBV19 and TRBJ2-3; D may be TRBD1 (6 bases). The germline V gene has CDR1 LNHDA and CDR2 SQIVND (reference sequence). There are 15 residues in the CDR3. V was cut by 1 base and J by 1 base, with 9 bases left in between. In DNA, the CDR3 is TGTGCCAGTAGTATAGGGGGGCTTGGCACAGATACGCAGTATTTT. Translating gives CASSIGGLGTDTQYF.

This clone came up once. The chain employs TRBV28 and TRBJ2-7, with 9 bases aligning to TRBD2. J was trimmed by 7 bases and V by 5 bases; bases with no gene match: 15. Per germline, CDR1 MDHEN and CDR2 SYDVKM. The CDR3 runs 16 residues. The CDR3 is CASSPTGGRVSREQYF. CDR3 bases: TGTGCCAGCAGTCCTACGGGCGGGAGGGTTAGTCGGGAGCAGTACTTC.

CDR3 sequence (DNA): TGTGCCAGTAGTATGCCCTCATTGACAGAGAACACTGAAGCTTTCTTT. Translating it yields CASSMPSLTENTEAFF. V gene TRBV19 combines with J gene TRBJ1-1, with D tentatively TRBD1 (5 bases). V was pared by 3 bases and J by 1 base, with 15 bases between. The germline V gene has CDR1 LNHDA and CDR2 SQIVND (reference sequence). This CDR3 is 16 amino acids long.

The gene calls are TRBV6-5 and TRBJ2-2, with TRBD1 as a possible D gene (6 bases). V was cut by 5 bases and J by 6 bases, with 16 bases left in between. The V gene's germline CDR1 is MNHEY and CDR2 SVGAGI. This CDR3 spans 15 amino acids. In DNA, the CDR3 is TGTGCCAGCAGTAACAGGGCGAGTATCCCCGGGGAGCTGTTTTTT. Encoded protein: CASSNRASIPGELFF.

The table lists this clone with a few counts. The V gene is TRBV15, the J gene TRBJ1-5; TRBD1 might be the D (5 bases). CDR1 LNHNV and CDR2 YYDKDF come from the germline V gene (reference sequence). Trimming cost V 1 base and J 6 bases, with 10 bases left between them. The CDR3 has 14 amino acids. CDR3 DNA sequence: TGTGCCACCAGCAGAGTAGGGGTTGGTCAGCCCCAGCATTTT. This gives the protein CATSRVGVGQPQHF.

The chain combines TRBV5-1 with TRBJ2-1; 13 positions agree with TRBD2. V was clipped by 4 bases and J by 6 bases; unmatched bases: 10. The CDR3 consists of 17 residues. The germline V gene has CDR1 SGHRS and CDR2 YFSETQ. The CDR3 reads CASSPPLAGGGGNEQFF. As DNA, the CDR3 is TGCGCCAGCAGCCCCCCACTAGCGGGAGGGGGGGGCAATGAGCAGTTCTTC. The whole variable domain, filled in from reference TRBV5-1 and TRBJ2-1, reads KAGVTQTPRYLIKTRGQQVTLSCSPISGHRSVSWYQQTPGQGLQFLFEYFSETQRNKGNFPGRFSGRQFSNSRSEMNVSTLELGDSALYLCASSPPLAGGGGNEQFFGPGTRLTVL.

For the CDR3, the DNA is TGTGCCAGTAGTGTCCTGGGGCGGCCCAACAGCTCTGGAAACACCATATATTTT. Protein product: CASSVLGRPNSSGNTIYF. This chain connects TRBV19 to TRBJ1-3; perhaps TRBD1 as D (5 bases). The germline V gene encodes CDR1 LNHDA and CDR2 SQIVND (reference sequence). The V end was cut by 5 bases, the J end by 0 bases, with 20 bases between. This CDR3 comprises 18 residues.

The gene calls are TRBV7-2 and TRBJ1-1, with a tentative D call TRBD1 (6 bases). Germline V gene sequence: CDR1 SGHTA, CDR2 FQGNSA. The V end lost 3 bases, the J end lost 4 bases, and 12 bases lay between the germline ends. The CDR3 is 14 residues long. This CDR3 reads CASSFGGPGTEAFF. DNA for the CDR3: TGTGCCAGCAGCTTCGGGGGGCCGGGCACTGAAGCTTTCTTT.

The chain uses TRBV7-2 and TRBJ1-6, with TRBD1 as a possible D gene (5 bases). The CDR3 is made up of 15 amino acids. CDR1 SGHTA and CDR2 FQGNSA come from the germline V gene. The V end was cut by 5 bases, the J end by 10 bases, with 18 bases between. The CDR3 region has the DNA TGTGCCAGCAGCCCCCGGGGCGGGGCGGGGTCACCCCTCCACTTT. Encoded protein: CASSPRGGAGSPLHF.

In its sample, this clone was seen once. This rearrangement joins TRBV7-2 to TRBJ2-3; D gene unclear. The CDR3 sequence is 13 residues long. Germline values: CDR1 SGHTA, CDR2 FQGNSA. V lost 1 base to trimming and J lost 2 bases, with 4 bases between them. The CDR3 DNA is TGTGCCAGCAGCTTAGTAAACACAGATACGCAGTATTTT. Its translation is CASSLVNTDTQYF.

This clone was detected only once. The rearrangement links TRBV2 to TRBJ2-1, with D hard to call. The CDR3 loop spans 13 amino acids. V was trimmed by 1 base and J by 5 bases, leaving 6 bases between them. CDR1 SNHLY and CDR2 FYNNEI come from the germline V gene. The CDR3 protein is CASSEDADNEQFF. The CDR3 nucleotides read TGTGCCAGCAGTGAAGATGCAGACAATGAGCAGTTCTTC.